The rows below give T cell receptor beta chains drawn from one sample of a study of blood T cell repertoires in COVID-19. Some clones are missing from TCRdb's copy, which holds only in-frame ones; the method was immunoSEQ multiplex PCR. The sample lists 150,000 to 200,000 clones, roughly 85% occurring once. Material for sequencing was peripheral blood. The receptor set was obtained from a human donor with acute or convalescent COVID-19. The donor label of this sample is uncertain. Both conserved end residues are part of each CDR3. A D gene is named only where the DNA matches it firmly. Where a row states a size, it is once, few, many or the class of an expanded clone; other rows omit it.

D	size	J	V	CDR3	DNA
.	many	TRBJ1-2	TRBV4-2	CASSQDPRGLYGYTF	TGTGCCAGCAGCCAAGATCCTAGGGGCCTCTATGGCTACACCTTC
.	.	TRBJ1-2	TRBV7-2	CASSLDDNRDYGYTF	TGTGCCAGCAGCTTAGATGACAACAGGGACTATGGCTACACCTTC
TRBD1	.	TRBJ1-6	TRBV5-8	CASGTGNSPLHF	TGTGCCAGCGGGACAGGGAACTCACCCCTCCACTTT
.	.	TRBJ1-4	TRBV28	CASSLVTVIGKLFF	TGTGCCAGCAGCCTGGTGACAGTTATCGGAAAACTGTTTTTT
.	.	TRBJ1-2	TRBV11-2	CASSLGRTLNYGYTF	TGTGCCAGCAGCTTGGGCAGGACTCTCAACTATGGCTACACCTTC
.	.	TRBJ2-5	TRBV6-2/TRBV6-3	CASSYSGGWQETQYF	TGTGCCAGCAGTTACTCCGGAGGGTGGCAAGAGACCCAGTACTTC
TRBD1	.	TRBJ2-2	TRBV27	CATKPPTGAGTGELFF	TGTGCCACCAAACCTCCGACAGGGGCGGGCACCGGGGAGCTGTTTTTT
.	.	TRBJ2-7	TRBV19	CASSPSDRRIYEQYF	TGTGCCAGTAGTCCGAGTGACAGGAGAATCTACGAGCAGTACTTC
TRBD1	.	TRBJ1-4	TRBV28	CASSLQQGGGEKLFF	TGTGCCAGCAGTTTACAACAAGGGGGCGGTGAAAAACTGTTTTTT
.	.	TRBJ1-6	TRBV6-4	CASSDDWGGNSPLHF	TGTGCCAGCAGTGACGACTGGGGGGGGAATTCACCCCTCCACTTT
.	.	TRBJ1-1	TRBV7-6	CASSLELQQNTEAFF	TGTGCCAGCAGCTTAGAGCTACAGCAGAACACTGAAGCTTTCTTT
TRBD1	.	TRBJ2-1	TRBV11-3	CASSLSIYSGTGRIEQFF	TGTGCCAGCAGCTTATCAATATATTCCGGGACAGGGCGTATTGAGCAGTTCTTC
.	few	TRBJ2-2	TRBV4-2	CASSPQGNRYDTGELFF	TGTGCCAGCAGCCCTCAGGGGAATCGGTATGATACCGGGGAGCTGTTTTTT
TRBD2	.	TRBJ2-5	TRBV5-1	CASSLVGTKKETQYF	TGCGCCAGCAGCTTGGTCGGGACTAAAAAAGAGACCCAGTACTTC
.	.	TRBJ1-1	TRBV5-1	CASSLGAENTEAFF	TGCGCCAGCAGCTTGGGTGCAGAGAACACTGAAGCTTTCTTT
.	.	TRBJ2-6	TRBV5-1	CASSPPVLFGANVLTF	TGCGCCAGCAGCCCCCCCGTCCTTTTTGGGGCCAACGTCCTGACTTTC
TRBD1	.	TRBJ1-1	TRBV5-4	CASSRQGLGTEAFF	TGTGCCAGCAGCCGACAGGGATTGGGCACTGAAGCTTTCTTT
.	.	TRBJ1-5	TRBV5-6	CASTHGGSNQPQHF	TGTGCCAGCACTCATGGGGGGAGCAATCAGCCCCAGCATTTT
.	.	TRBJ1-2	TRBV19	CASSPRPGAYNYGYTF	TGTGCCAGTAGTCCTCGACCAGGGGCCTATAACTATGGCTACACCTTC
TRBD2	.	TRBJ2-1	TRBV7-2	CASSFLRGSSYNEQFF	TGTGCCAGCAGCTTTTTGCGGGGGAGCTCCTACAATGAGCAGTTCTTC
.	.	TRBJ2-7	TRBV6-1	CASREGTGIGRYEQYF	TGTGCCAGCAGAGAAGGTACGGGAATCGGCCGCTACGAGCAGTACTTC
.	.	TRBJ1-6	TRBV3-1/TRBV3-2	CASSHRLYSSYNSPLHF	TGTGCCAGCAGCCACCGGTTGTACAGCTCCTATAATTCACCCCTCCACTTT
TRBD1	.	TRBJ2-7	TRBV19	CASSIAVSGGGEQYF	TGTGCCAGTAGTATTGCGGTTTCAGGGGGCGGGGAGCAGTACTTC
.	.	TRBJ2-1	TRBV20-1	CSASLAGLRNEQFF	TGCAGTGCTAGTCTGGCGGGGTTGAGGAATGAGCAGTTCTTC
TRBD1	.	TRBJ2-7	TRBV10-2	CASRDRQTLSYEQYF	TGCGCCAGCAGGGACAGGCAAACTCTCTCCTACGAGCAGTACTTC
.	.	TRBJ2-7	TRBV11-3	CASSSSAYEQYF	TGTGCCAGCAGTTCCTCGGCCTACGAGCAGTACTTC
TRBD1	few	TRBJ1-2	TRBV11-2	CASSLSGGIPTF	TGTGCCAGCAGCTTATCAGGGGGGATACCAACCTTC
TRBD1	.	TRBJ1-2	TRBV30	CAWSVGTGGYYGYTF	TGTGCCTGGAGTGTAGGGACAGGGGGCTACTATGGCTACACCTTC